This is a list of T cell receptor beta chains from one sample in a study of a mutant IDH1 vaccine in newly diagnosed glioma. Produced via immunoSEQ multiplex PCR; TCRdb's table is partial and in-frame only. Of 57,000 or so clones detected, around 80% appear once; the ten largest clones hold 3% to 4%. No antigens are known for them. The specimen comprised PBMCs, sampled from a glioma patient whose treatment included an IDH1 peptide vaccine. Receptors were obtained from a man aged 25-40 years with glioma. Each CDR3 is given with its conserved first and last residue. The D gene is left open where the match is weak. Clone size is shown for a subset of rows, as once, few, many or a class of expanded clone.

V	size	J	D	CDR3	DNA
TRBV7-2	-	TRBJ2-7	-	CASSLDSGDLYEQYF	TGTGCCAGCAGCTTAGACTCAGGGGACCTATACGAGCAGTACTTC
TRBV5-1	-	TRBJ2-5	-	CASSLGPTRGETQYF	TGCGCCAGCAGCTTGGGACCAACTCGCGGGGAGACCCAGTACTTC
TRBV7-3	-	TRBJ1-6	-	CASSSGASYNSPLHF	TGTGCCAGCAGCTCAGGGGCCTCCTATAATTCACCCCTCCACTTT
TRBV2	-	TRBJ1-5	-	CASSEEGRVNQPQHF	TGTGCCAGCAGTGAAGAGGGCAGGGTCAATCAGCCCCAGCATTTT
TRBV6-5	-	TRBJ2-6	-	CASSLRSGANVLTF	TGTGCCAGCAGCCTCAGGTCGGGGGCCAACGTCCTGACTTTC
TRBV6-5	few	TRBJ1-5	-	CASSYSGSNQPQHF	TGTGCCAGCAGTTACTCGGGATCGAATCAGCCCCAGCATTTT
TRBV7-2	-	TRBJ2-3	-	CASRRTSRTDTQYF	TGTGCCAGTAGAAGGACCAGCCGGACAGATACGCAGTATTTT
TRBV30	-	TRBJ1-3	-	CAWSVWGVGNTIYF	TGTGCCTGGAGTGTATGGGGGGTGGGAAACACCATATATTTT
TRBV5-1	-	TRBJ2-5	-	CASSLDVETQYF	TGCGCCAGCAGCTTGGACGTAGAGACCCAGTACTTC
TRBV19	few	TRBJ2-1	-	CASSNQGTRNEQFF	TGTGCCAGTAGTAACCAGGGGACAAGGAATGAGCAGTTCTTC
TRBV27	-	TRBJ2-2	-	CASTQGDSKMFF	TGTGCCAGCACCCAGGGGGACTCCAAGATGTTTTTT
TRBV19	-	TRBJ1-5	-	CASAPGEDQPQHF	TGTGCCAGCGCCCCGGGGGAAGATCAGCCCCAGCATTTT
TRBV7-8	-	TRBJ2-7	TRBD1	CASSPRTQGAREQYF	TGTGCCAGCAGCCCGAGAACTCAGGGGGCGCGCGAGCAGTACTTC
TRBV13	-	TRBJ2-1	TRBD2	CASSPPTSGPKYEQFF	TGTGCCAGCAGCCCCCCGACTAGCGGCCCGAAGTATGAGCAGTTCTTC
TRBV7-9	-	TRBJ2-1	TRBD1	CASSLTGAGEQFF	TGTGCCAGCAGCTTGACAGGGGCTGGTGAGCAGTTCTTC
TRBV7-2	-	TRBJ2-1	-	CASSLQGTGIYNEQFF	TGTGCCAGCAGCTTACAGGGGACGGGAATCTACAATGAGCAGTTCTTC
TRBV9	-	TRBJ2-7	-	CASSVAPRGNEQYF	TGTGCCAGCAGCGTAGCTCCCAGGGGCAACGAGCAGTACTTC
TRBV7-6	-	TRBJ2-1	-	CASSYGGYNEQFF	TGTGCCAGCAGCTATGGCGGCTACAATGAGCAGTTCTTC
TRBV6-5	-	TRBJ1-1	TRBD1	CASSLDRGRTEAFF	TGTGCCAGCAGCCTTGACAGGGGAAGAACTGAAGCTTTCTTT
TRBV9	-	TRBJ2-7	TRBD2	CASSVGGGRRWEQYF	TGTGCCAGCAGCGTAGGGGGAGGGAGACGTTGGGAGCAGTACTTC
TRBV20-1	-	TRBJ2-1	-	CSAKRAQREFF	TGCAGTGCCAAGAGGGCCCAGAGAGAGTTCTTC
TRBV7-6	-	TRBJ1-3	TRBD1	CASSAQGANTIYF	TGTGCCAGCAGCGCGCAGGGGGCCAACACCATATATTTT
TRBV7-8	once	TRBJ2-2	-	CASSVSGAVATGELFF	TGTGCCAGCAGCGTGTCCGGGGCAGTTGCCACCGGGGAGCTGTTTTTT
TRBV19	-	TRBJ1-3	-	CASSIGRPDSGNTIYF	TGTGCCAGTAGTATTGGGCGTCCGGACTCTGGAAACACCATATATTTT
TRBV29-1	once	TRBJ2-1	-	CSVERGGGLSSYNEQFF	TGCAGCGTTGAAAGGGGTGGGGGCCTGAGCTCCTACAATGAGCAGTTCTTC
TRBV27	-	TRBJ2-7	TRBD2	CASAGGGRPWHEQYF	TGTGCCAGCGCTGGGGGAGGGCGCCCATGGCACGAGCAGTACTTC
TRBV15	-	TRBJ1-4	-	CATSRLRTGNEKLFF	TGTGCCACCAGCCGCCTCCGAACAGGGAATGAAAAACTGTTTTTT
TRBV27	-	TRBJ2-6	-	CASSLLGGSGANVLTF	TGTGCCAGCAGTTTATTAGGGGGCTCTGGGGCCAACGTCCTGACTTTC